A single sample is the source of the 27 T cell receptor beta chains below, sequenced in a study of blood T cell repertoires in COVID-19. The data were produced by immunoSEQ multiplex PCR, yet TCRdb's version contains in-frame clones alone and is incomplete. This table has more than 140,000 clones, about 90% appearing once. The specimen sequenced was peripheral blood. All receptors come from a woman in her sixties with acute or convalescent COVID-19.

The chain couples TRBV3-1 (or the pseudogene TRBV3-2) to TRBJ2-1; 16 bases are shared with TRBD2. Germline-derived CDR1 and CDR2 are LGHDT and YNNKEL (reference sequence). Germline trimming cut 5 bases from V and 2 bases from J; bases unmatched to any gene: 6. CDR3 size: 18 residues. CDR3 region: CASSWGLAGGSTYNEQFF. The CDR3 DNA is TGTGCCAGCAGCTGGGGACTAGCGGGGGGGTCCACCTACAATGAGCAGTTCTTC.

The rearrangement joins TRBV3-1 (or the pseudogene TRBV3-2) to TRBJ1-1; 7 positions match TRBD1. The V gene end was trimmed by 4 bases and the J gene end by 3 bases; junction bases not matched to a gene: 11. Germline CDR1 is LGHDT and CDR2 is YNNKEL (reference sequence). The CDR3 contains 16 residues. In DNA form, the CDR3 reads TGTGCCAGCAGCCCAGAGGGACAGCGAACGGACACTGAAGCTTTCTTT. Protein: CASSPEGQRTDTEAFF.

The chain has TRBV29-1 and TRBJ2-2; 10 positions match TRBD1. The trim removed 6 bases at V and 5 bases at J, leaving 6 bases unmatched. Germline values: CDR1 SQVTM, CDR2 ANQGSEA. The CDR3 sequence is 14 residues long. CDR3 loop: CSVTRTGGTGELFF. The CDR3 DNA follows: TGCAGCGTGACTAGGACAGGGGGGACCGGGGAGCTGTTTTTT.

The chain uses TRBV24-1 and TRBJ1-5; 8 nucleotides line up with TRBD1. CDR3 length equals 13 residues. Germline V lookup: CDR1 KGHDR, CDR2 SFDVKD. After removal of 10 bases from V and 7 bases from J, the junction contained 8 bases not matched to a gene. The CDR3 sequence: CATQDRERQPQHF. The CDR3 region has the DNA TGTGCCACACAGGACAGGGAACGCCAGCCCCAGCATTTT.

V and J are TRBV7-8 and TRBJ1-1; possible D gene TRBD1, 6 bases. The V gene lost 1 base and the J gene lost 2 bases, with 11 bases spanning the gap. Germline CDR1 is SGHVS and CDR2 is FQNEAQ. The CDR3 contains 15 residues. CDR3 region: CASSLVSGVNTEAFF. CDR3 nucleotides: TGTGCCAGCAGCTTAGTCTCAGGGGTTAACACTGAAGCTTTCTTT.

The gene calls are TRBV4-2 and TRBJ2-1; the D gene is possibly TRBD2 (6 bases). V lost 4 bases and J 2 bases, leaving 12 bases between the germline ends. Germline values: CDR1 LGHNA, CDR2 YNFKEQ. The CDR3 length is 15 residues. The CDR3 sequence: CASSPPGLPYNEQFF. CDR3 nucleotides: TGTGCCAGCAGCCCTCCGGGACTGCCCTACAATGAGCAGTTCTTC.

The J gene is TRBJ1-2, the V gene TRBV7-2, with 7 bases fitting TRBD1. The CDR3 is made up of 15 amino acids. Losses at the gene ends were 5 bases for V and 5 bases for J; bases not matched to a gene: 11. Looked up from germline, CDR1 is SGHTA and CDR2 is FQGNSA. The CDR3 bases are TGTGCCAGCAGCCAAGGAGACAGGGTTCTATATGGCTACACCTTC. Translation gives CASSQGDRVLYGYTF.

V gene TRBV2 combines with J gene TRBJ2-1, with TRBD2 matching 7 bases. This CDR3 spans 15 amino acids. Germline CDR1 and CDR2: SNHLY and FYNNEI. Trimming took 6 bases from V and 6 from J; bases not matched to a gene: 11. CDR3 protein: CASSVTSAGLNEQFF. CDR3 nucleotides: TGTGCCAGCAGCGTAACTAGCGCTGGGCTCAATGAGCAGTTCTTC.

V usage is TRBV6-5 and J usage is TRBJ2-1; 8 positions agree with TRBD2. CDR3 length equals 16 residues. V lost 2 bases and J lost 2; bases outside the gene matches: 5. Germline CDR1 and CDR2: MNHEY and SVGAGI. The CDR3 is CASSYRPGLAYNEQFF. The CDR3 region has the DNA TGTGCCAGCAGTTACCGCCCGGGACTAGCCTACAATGAGCAGTTCTTC.

V and J are TRBV19 and TRBJ2-2; D ambiguous. The germline V gene encodes CDR1 LNHDA and CDR2 SQIVND (reference sequence). The CDR3 totals 14 residues. The V end lost 10 bases, the J end lost 1 base, and 13 bases lay between the germline ends. The CDR3 coding sequence is TGTGCCACCACCGGCCCAGGGAACACCGGGGAGCTGTTTTTT. Protein sequence: CATTGPGNTGELFF.

This clone has only one observation. This chain joins TRBV6-5 and TRBJ2-1; 10 bases match TRBD2. The V gene's germline CDR1 is MNHEY and CDR2 SVGAGI. This CDR3 has 15 amino acids. Trimming at V came to 6 bases and at J to 9 bases, leaving 11 bases not matched to a gene. The CDR3 loop reads CASRAGGTSNIEQFF. The DNA for the CDR3 is TGTGCCAGCAGAGCGGGGGGGACATCAAACATTGAGCAGTTCTTC.

The V gene is TRBV21-1, the J gene TRBJ2-5; the table's D call, TRBD2, was not checked against the DNA. TRBV21-1 is annotated as a pseudogene. The CDR3 has 15 residues. In nucleotides, the CDR3 is TGTGCCAGCAGCAAACCGGGGACTAGCCCTGAGACCCAGTACTTC. It translates to CASSKPGTSPETQYF.

The chain employs TRBV3-1 (or the pseudogene TRBV3-2) and TRBJ1-2; D remains unclear. V lost 5 bases and J lost 7, with 11 bases in between. Germline CDR1 LGHDT, CDR2 YNNKEL (reference sequence). This CDR3 region has 12 residues. CDR3 bases: TGTGCCAGCAGCAGTCGAGGGATTGGCTACACCTTC. It codes for CASSSRGIGYTF.

CDR3 nucleotide sequence: TGTGCCAGCAGTTTTTTTTCAAGGGGGCGCTCAATTGAGCAGTTCTTC. Its translation is CASSFFSRGRSIEQFF. The chain has TRBV27 and TRBJ2-1; 7 bases align to TRBD1. The junction had 14 bases not matched to a gene; V was cut back by 3 bases and J by 9 bases. The germline gives CDR1 MNHEY, CDR2 SMNVEV (reference sequence). The CDR3 is 16 amino acids.

V is TRBV5-1 and J is TRBJ2-1, with 15 positions matching TRBD2. Germline CDR1 is SGHRS and CDR2 is YFSETQ. After removal of 4 bases from V and 4 bases from J, the junction contained 3 bases not matched to a gene. There are 16 residues in the CDR3. The CDR3 bases are TGCGCCAGCAGCACCGGGACTAGCGGGGGGTACAATGAGCAGTTCTTC. It specifies CASSTGTSGGYNEQFF.

This chain uses TRBV4-2 with TRBJ1-1; D is possibly TRBD1 (5 bases). V shed 0 bases and J shed 1 base, with 9 bases lying between them. This CDR3 has 15 amino acids. Germline CDR1 LGHNA, CDR2 YNFKEQ. The CDR3 coding sequence is TGTGCCAGCAGCCAAGATGCAGGGTCGAACACTGAAGCTTTCTTT. This codes for CASSQDAGSNTEAFF.

This rearrangement joins TRBV29-1 to TRBJ1-1; TRBD1 agrees at 7 bases. V shed 6 bases, J shed 0 bases, and the junction held 4 bases outside the gene matches. The V gene's germline CDR1 is SQVTM and CDR2 ANQGSEA. The CDR3 runs to 13 residues. The CDR3: CSVPGQMNTEAFF. The CDR3 nucleotides are TGCAGCGTACCGGGACAGATGAACACTGAAGCTTTCTTT.

This clone showed up just a few times. The CDR3 bases are TGTGCCAGCAGTTACGGGGGCAACTATGGCTACACCTTC. As protein: CASSYGGNYGYTF. The rearrangement uses TRBV6-5 and TRBJ1-2, with D tentatively TRBD1 (6 bases). Trimming pared 2 bases from V and 2 bases from J, leaving 6 bases between. From germline, CDR1 is MNHEY and CDR2 SVGAGI. The CDR3 covers 13 residues.

V and J are TRBV2 and TRBJ1-1, with D possibly matching TRBD1 (6 bases). Germline CDR1 reads SNHLY; CDR2 reads FYNNEI. V shed 8 bases and J shed 6 bases, with 19 bases lying between them. The CDR3 loop spans 14 amino acids. The CDR3 reads CASGPGSGVAEAFF. As DNA, the CDR3 is TGTGCCAGCGGACCCGGTTCAGGGGTGGCTGAAGCTTTCTTT.

This chain connects TRBV7-2 to TRBJ2-3, with 8 bases aligning to TRBD2. The CDR3 consists of 15 residues. V shed 6 bases, J shed 4 bases, and the junction held 9 bases outside the gene matches. The germline V gene has CDR1 SGHTA and CDR2 FQGNSA. The CDR3 region is CASRGGIAGSDTQYF. CDR3 nucleotides: TGTGCCAGCAGGGGCGGAATAGCGGGATCAGATACGCAGTATTTT.

V is TRBV5-5 and J is TRBJ2-3; 7 bases agree with TRBD1. V dropped 3 bases and J dropped 3; count of bases not matched to a gene: 7. The CDR3 runs to 15 residues. Per germline, CDR1 SGHKS and CDR2 YYEKEE (reference sequence). CDR3 DNA: TGTGCCAGCAGCTCCCCGACAGGGAGTACAGATACGCAGTATTTT. Translation: CASSSPTGSTDTQYF.

This clone has only one observation. The rearrangement links TRBV28 to TRBJ1-2, with D unresolved. The V end lost 8 bases, the J end lost 3 bases, and 7 bases lay between the germline ends. CDR3 length: 11 residues. Germline values: CDR1 MDHEN, CDR2 SYDVKM. CDR3 nucleotide sequence: TGTGCCAGCCACCGGGACTATGGCTACACCTTC. It is translated as CASHRDYGYTF.

The chain combines TRBV2 with TRBJ1-5; 10 bases are shared with TRBD1. The length of the CDR3 is 16 residues. V lost 4 bases and J lost 0; bases outside the gene matches: 3. Germline V gene sequence: CDR1 SNHLY, CDR2 FYNNEI. CDR3 nucleotide sequence: TGTGCCAGCAGTGGGACAGGGGGGATTAGCAATCAGCCCCAGCATTTT. Residues: CASSGTGGISNQPQHF.

This chain links TRBV11-2 with TRBJ2-3; D is perhaps TRBD2 (6 bases). CDR3 length equals 18 residues. Per the germline V gene, CDR1 is SGHAT and CDR2 is FQNNGV. The V and J ends lost 2 bases and 2 bases respectively, with 20 bases between them. The CDR3 region is CASSLNVLGGTPTDTQYF. Here the CDR3 DNA reads TGTGCCAGCAGCTTAAATGTACTGGGGGGAACACCCACAGATACGCAGTATTTT.

This chain joins TRBV6-2 or TRBV6-3 and TRBJ2-4; perhaps TRBD1 as D (6 bases). V shed 6 bases and J shed 8 bases, with 14 bases lying between them. From germline, CDR1 is MNHEY and CDR2 SVGEGT. The CDR3 has 13 residues. The CDR3 protein is CASSRGVSDIQYF. In nucleotides, the CDR3 is TGTGCCAGCAGCAGGGGTGTTTCGGACATTCAGTACTTC.

The chain couples TRBV7-9 to TRBJ2-7; TRBD1 matches 7 bases. Germline loops: CDR1 SEHNR, CDR2 FQNEAQ (reference sequence). V lost 5 bases, J lost 4 bases, and 5 bases stayed unmatched. There are 13 residues in the CDR3. The CDR3, as DNA: TGTGCCAGCAGCATTACAGGGGTATACGAGCAGTACTTC. Translation gives CASSITGVYEQYF. Filled out from reference TRBV7-9 and TRBJ2-7, the complete variable domain reads DTGVSQNPRHKITKRGQNVTFRCDPISEHNRLYWYRQTLGQGPEFLTYFQNEAQLEKSRLLSDRFSAERPKGSFSTLEIQRTEQGDSAMYLCASSITGVYEQYFGPGTRLTVT.

The V call is TRBV5-1, the J call TRBJ1-3; D perhaps matches TRBD1 (5 bases). The CDR3 runs 15 residues. Germline CDR1 is SGHRS and CDR2 is YFSETQ. Trimming cost V 3 bases and J 0 bases, with 10 bases left between them. The CDR3 nucleotides are TGCGCCAGCAGCTGGGGGGTTTCCTCTGGAAACACCATATATTTT. It yields the protein CASSWGVSSGNTIYF.